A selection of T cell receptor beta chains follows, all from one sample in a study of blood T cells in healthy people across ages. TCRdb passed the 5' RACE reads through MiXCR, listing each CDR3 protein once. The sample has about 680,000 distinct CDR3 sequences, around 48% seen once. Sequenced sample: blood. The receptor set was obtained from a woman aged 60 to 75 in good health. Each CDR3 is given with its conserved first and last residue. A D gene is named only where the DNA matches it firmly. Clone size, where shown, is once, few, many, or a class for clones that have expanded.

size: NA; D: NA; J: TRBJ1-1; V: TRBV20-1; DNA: TGCAGTGTCAGGGGTAGGGACACTGAAGCTTTCTTT; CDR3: CSVRGRDTEAFF
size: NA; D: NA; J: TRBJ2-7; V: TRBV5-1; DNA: TGCGCCAGCAGCCCGGGACCGCCGCGTTACGAGCAGTACTTC; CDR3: CASSPGPPRYEQYF
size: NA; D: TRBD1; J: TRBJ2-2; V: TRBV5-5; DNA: TGTGCCAGCAGCTTGGTCCCGGGACAGGGTTCAATCGGGGAGCTGTTTTTT; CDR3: CASSLVPGQGSIGELFF
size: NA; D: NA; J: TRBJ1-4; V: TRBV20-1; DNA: TGCAGTGCTAGGATTGACAGAATAAATGAAAAACTGTTTTTT; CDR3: CSARIDRINEKLFF
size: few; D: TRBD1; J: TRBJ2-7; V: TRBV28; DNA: TGTGCCAGCAGTTTAGGGGTGACAGGGCTTTCCTACGAGCAGTACTTC; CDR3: CASSLGVTGLSYEQYF
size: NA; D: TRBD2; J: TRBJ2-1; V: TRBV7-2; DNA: TGTGCCAGCAGCCGGACTAGCGGGAGAGGCGAGCAGTTCTTC; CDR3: CASSRTSGRGEQFF
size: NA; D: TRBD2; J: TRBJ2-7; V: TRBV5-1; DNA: TGCGCCAGCAGCTTTAGCGGGAGGGTCTCCTACGAGCAGTACTTC; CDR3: CASSFSGRVSYEQYF
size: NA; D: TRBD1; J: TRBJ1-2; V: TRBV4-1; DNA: TGCGCCAGCAACCAAACCGGGACAGGGAAACCCGCTGGCTACACCTTC; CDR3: CASNQTGTGKPAGYTF
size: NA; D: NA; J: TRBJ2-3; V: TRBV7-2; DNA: TGTGCCAGCAGCTTTGACAGTCGTACGCAGTATTTT; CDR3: CASSFDSRTQYF
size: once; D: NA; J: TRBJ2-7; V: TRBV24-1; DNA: TGTGCCACCAGTGATTTCGGCGCTTCCTTCGATGAGCAGTACTTC; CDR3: CATSDFGASFDEQYF
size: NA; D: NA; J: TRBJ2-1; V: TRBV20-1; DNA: TGCAGTGCTAGAGATGTGGGAAGAAGGTCCTACAATGAGCAGTTCTTC; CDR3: CSARDVGRRSYNEQFF
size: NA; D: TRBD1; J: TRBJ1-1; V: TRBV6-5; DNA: TGTGCCAGCGGGGGGGACAGGGCCCTTGAAGCTTTCTTT; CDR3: CASGGDRALEAFF
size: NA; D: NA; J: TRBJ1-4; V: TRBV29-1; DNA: TGCAGCGTTGTCCCCAGAGCGGGGGAAAAACTGTTTTTT; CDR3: CSVVPRAGEKLFF
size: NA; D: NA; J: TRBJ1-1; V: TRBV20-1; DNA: TGCAGTGCTAGACAAAACACTGAAGCTTTCTTT; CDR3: CSARQNTEAFF
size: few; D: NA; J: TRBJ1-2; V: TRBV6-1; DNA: TGTGCCGCCTCGGGGGGGGGGTTCTATGGCTACACCTTC; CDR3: CAASGGGFYGYTF
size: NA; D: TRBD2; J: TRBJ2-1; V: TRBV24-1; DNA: TGTGCCACCAGTGATTACGCGGGAGACGTCGACAATGAGCAGTTCTTC; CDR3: CATSDYAGDVDNEQFF
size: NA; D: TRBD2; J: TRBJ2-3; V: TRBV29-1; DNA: TGCAGCGTTGAAGACCCGGGACTAGCAGATACGCAGTATTTT; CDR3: CSVEDPGLADTQYF
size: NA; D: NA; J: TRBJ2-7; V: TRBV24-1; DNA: TGTGCCACCAGTGATCCATGGGGCGGGGGCGACGAGCAGTACTTC; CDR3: CATSDPWGGGDEQYF
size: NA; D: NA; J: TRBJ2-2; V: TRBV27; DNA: TGTGCCAGCAGCCCTTTGGGGGCCGGGGAGCTGTTTTTT; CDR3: CASSPLGAGELFF
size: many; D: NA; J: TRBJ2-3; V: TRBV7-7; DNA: TGTGCTAGCAGCTCCAGCGGCGGCACAGATACGCAGTATTTT; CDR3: CASSSSGGTDTQYF
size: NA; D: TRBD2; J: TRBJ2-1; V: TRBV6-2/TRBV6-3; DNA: TGTGCCAGCAGCAGGGAGGGTGAGCAGTTCTTC; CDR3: CASSREGEQFF
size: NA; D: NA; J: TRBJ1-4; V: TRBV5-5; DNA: TGTGCCAGCAGCTTAGCCTCAACTAATGAAAAACTGTTTTTT; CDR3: CASSLASTNEKLFF
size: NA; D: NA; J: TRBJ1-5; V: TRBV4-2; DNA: TGTGCCAGCAGCCAAGATTACCTCAATCAGCCCCAGCATTTT; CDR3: CASSQDYLNQPQHF
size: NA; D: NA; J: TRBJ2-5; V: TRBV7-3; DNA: TGTGCCAGCAGCTCCCGGGGAGCGGGCGGCCAAGAGACCCAGTACTTC; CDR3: CASSSRGAGGQETQYF
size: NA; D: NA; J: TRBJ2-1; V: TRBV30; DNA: TGTGCCTGGAGTCCCTCCTACAATGAGCAGTTCTTC; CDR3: CAWSPSYNEQFF